The 7 T cell receptor beta chains given below trace back to one sample, sequenced in a study of T-cell reconstitution after alpha-beta-depleted transplantation in children. For TCRbeta, the library was prepared with unique molecular identifiers. One entry per CDR3 protein results from TCRdb running MiXCR on the PCR reads. The sample carries 500,000 or so distinct CDR3 sequences, about 30% recorded once. Specimen: PBMCs from the stem cell graft donor, collected from the stem cell graft. All receptors come from a human donor who donated a stem cell graft to a child with aplastic anemia.

This rearrangement joins TRBV5-4 to TRBJ2-7; 9 bases match TRBD2. V was pared by 1 base and J by 4 bases, with 3 bases of the junction left unmatched. In germline, CDR1 is SGHNT, CDR2 YYREEE (reference sequence). The CDR3 extends over 14 amino acids. This chain's CDR3 is CASSLRGRGYEQYF. In DNA, the CDR3 is TGTGCCAGCAGCTTGCGCGGGAGGGGATACGAGCAGTACTTC.

V usage is TRBV12-3 or TRBV12-4 and J usage is TRBJ1-1, with D perhaps matching TRBD1 (5 bases). The CDR3 extends over 15 amino acids. V was pared by 6 bases and J by 1 base, with 15 bases between. In DNA, the CDR3 is TGTGCCAGCAGGGCTCAGGGTCGCGGGAACACTGAAGCTTTCTTT. Protein sequence: CASRAQGRGNTEAFF.

In its sample, this clonotype was seen a few times. This rearrangement joins TRBV27 to TRBJ2-7; D is unresolved. The CDR3 totals 16 residues. V shed 0 bases and J shed 3 bases, with 15 bases lying between them. CDR1 and CDR2 from the germline V gene are MNHEY and SMNVEV (reference sequence). The CDR3 here is CASSLSTHTRNYEQYV. The DNA of the CDR3 is TGTGCCAGCAGTTTATCCACACACACGCGCAACTACGAGCAGTACGTC.

The gene calls are TRBV2 and TRBJ2-7; D might be TRBD2 (5 bases). Between the trimmed V and J ends, which lost 4 bases and 0 bases, there was a span of 13 bases. CDR3 size: 15 residues. Germline-derived CDR1 and CDR2 are SNHLY and FYNNEI. The CDR3 is CASSAAAGGSYEQYV. DNA of the CDR3: TGTGCCAGCAGTGCCGCGGCAGGAGGCTCCTACGAGCAGTACGTC.

The chain couples TRBV6-1 to TRBJ2-1, with 8 bases that match TRBD1. Germline assignment: CDR1 MNHNS and CDR2 SASEGT. CDR3 length equals 18 residues. Trimming cost V 2 bases and J 1 base; bases outside gene matches: 10. CDR3: CASSEQVADRASYNEQFF. Here the CDR3 DNA reads TGTGCCAGCAGTGAACAAGTCGCGGACAGGGCATCCTACAATGAGCAGTTCTTC.

The chain's CDR3 is CASSTWDRGGKGEGTDTQYF. The CDR3 coding sequence is TGTGCCAGCAGTACCTGGGACAGGGGGGGTAAGGGAGAGGGGACAGATACGCAGTATTTT. This chain uses TRBV27 with TRBJ2-3, with 11 nucleotides matching TRBD1. The germline gives CDR1 MNHEY, CDR2 SMNVEV (reference sequence). The ends lost 5 bases at V and 3 bases at J; junction bases unmatched: 19. The CDR3 loop spans 20 amino acids.

The chain links TRBV10-1 to TRBJ1-5; D gene uncertain. V dropped 6 bases and J dropped 1 base, with 19 bases sitting between them. The CDR3 loop spans 17 amino acids. Germline assignment: CDR1 WNHNN and CDR2 SYGVQD (reference sequence). The CDR3 protein is CASRGKPERRSNQPQHF. In DNA form, the CDR3 reads TGCGCCAGCAGAGGCAAGCCGGAACGGCGGAGCAATCAGCCCCAGCATTTT.